This paragraph covers one TCR beta chain sequence. The protocol was immunoSEQ multiplex PCR, while the TCRdb copy is restricted to in-frame clones and leaves out a portion. The sample records tens of thousands of clones, around 90% being singletons. This sample is drawn from a study of T cell changes during pregnancy in multiple sclerosis. There are 17 residues in the CDR3. CDR1 and CDR2 from the germline V gene are SGHTA and FQGNSA. This clonotype was sampled from a female donor in good health, enrolled as a control in a pregnancy study. This chain connects TRBV7-2 to TRBJ2-5; TRBD2 agrees at 9 bases. The J call may be mistaken, given a closer DNA end match to TRBJ2-7. Sequenced material: CD4+ T cells from peripheral blood mononuclear cells, taken in the second trimester of pregnancy. The CDR3 region has the DNA TGTGCCAGCAGCTTATTGCCTAGCGGGGAGGGTTTGGGCGAGCAGTACTTC. Its translation: CASSLLPSGEGLGEQYF.